This entry is about one TCR beta chain. The data stem from a study of patients and donors after allogeneic stem cell transplantation. This CDR3 has 13 residues. V lost 3 bases and J lost 5, with 8 bases in between. TCRdb ran MiXCR on the RT-PCR reads and lists one entry per CDR3 protein. The table shows 900,000 to 1,000,000 distinct CDR3 sequences, with 15% to 20% occurring only once. The V and J genes are TRBV12-3 or TRBV12-4 and TRBJ2-1, with D perhaps TRBD2 (5 bases). The sample taken for sequencing was blood, either unsorted or a sorted T cell fraction (not recorded which). The sequence derives from a human donor who was either an allogeneic HSCT recipient or a stem cell or donor lymphocyte infusion donor (not recorded which). It is not recorded whose cells these are; they may come from a transplant donor. The CDR3 DNA is TGTGCCAGCAGTTTCGGACTCCACAATGAGCAGTTCTTC. It is translated as CASSFGLHNEQFF.